A single sample gave rise to the 32 T cell receptor beta chains below, sequenced in a study of cytomegalovirus exposure and HLA in healthy donors. The PCR used 60 Vbeta and 13 Jbeta primers. The repertoire was sequenced with immunoSEQ multiplex PCR; TCRdb's copy has only in-frame clones and lacks some. The sample comprises around 200,000 clones, about 74% of which are singletons, and around 16% rests with the top ten. Sequenced material: PBMCs. The receptors stem from a man between 35 and 55 years old in good health and CMV-seronegative.

The chain has TRBV6-1 and TRBJ1-2; no reliable D call. Between the trimmed V and J ends, which lost 8 bases and 8 bases, there was a span of 21 bases. The germline V gene encodes CDR1 MNHNS and CDR2 SASEGT. The CDR3 runs 14 residues. The CDR3 DNA reads TGTGCCAGCTCCCAAGCGGCGGGAGGGCACGGCTACACCTTC. This encodes CASSQAAGGHGYTF.

The chain uses TRBV4-2 and TRBJ2-1; 10 bases map to TRBD2. The V and J ends lost 0 bases and 1 base, in that order; junction bases with no gene match: 9. The CDR3 contains 19 residues. Germline V lookup: CDR1 LGHNA, CDR2 YNFKEQ. The CDR3 sequence: CASSQDSLAGASSYNEQFF. CDR3 coding DNA: TGTGCCAGCAGCCAAGATTCCCTAGCGGGAGCCTCATCCTACAATGAGCAGTTCTTC.

The chain is built from TRBV19 and TRBJ1-1; TRBD1 matches at 10 bases. Trimming cost V 5 bases and J 11 bases; bases outside gene matches: 11. The CDR3 contains 14 residues. In germline, CDR1 is LNHDA, CDR2 SQIVND (reference sequence). This CDR3 reads CASSASRDRGVAFF. CDR3 nucleotide sequence: TGTGCCAGTAGTGCCTCCCGGGACAGGGGAGTGGCTTTCTTT.

This chain uses TRBV15 with TRBJ2-7; 9 nucleotides align to TRBD2. The CDR3 sequence is 16 residues long. CDR1 and CDR2 (germline): LNHNV, YYDKDF (reference sequence). V lost 0 bases, J lost 6 bases, and 9 bases stayed unmatched. CDR3 loop: CATSRDRSGGSGEQYF. CDR3 DNA sequence: TGTGCCACCAGCAGAGATCGGAGCGGGGGGTCGGGCGAGCAGTACTTC.

The gene calls are TRBV4-1 and TRBJ2-1, with 8 bases identical to TRBD2. J gave up 0 bases and V 6 bases, and 7 bases lay outside the gene matches. The germline CDR1 and CDR2 sequences are MGHRA and YSYEKL. CDR3 size: 16 residues. The CDR3 reads CASRYSAGASYNEQFF. DNA for the CDR3: TGCGCCAGCAGATATTCAGCGGGAGCCTCCTACAATGAGCAGTTCTTC.

The rearrangement uses TRBV6-1 and TRBJ2-7; 7 nucleotides agree with TRBD1. From germline, CDR1 is MNHNS and CDR2 SASEGT. The junction had 9 bases not matched to a gene; V was cut back by 3 bases and J by 4 bases. This CDR3 spans 15 amino acids. DNA for the CDR3: TGTGCCAGCAGTGAGGCCCCGACAGGGATATACGAGCAGTACTTC. It codes for CASSEAPTGIYEQYF.

J is TRBJ2-2 and V is TRBV6-6; 7 bases align to TRBD1. V gave up 4 bases and J gave up 1 base; unmatched junction bases: 6. Per germline, CDR1 MNHNY and CDR2 SVGAGI (reference sequence). The CDR3 consists of 16 residues. The CDR3 DNA sequence: TGTGCCAGCAGTTCAGGGCGACAGGGGAACACCGGGGAGCTGTTTTTT. It codes for CASSSGRQGNTGELFF.

The rearrangement joins TRBV5-1 to TRBJ1-1; 10 nucleotides match TRBD1. The V gene's germline CDR1 is SGHRS and CDR2 YFSETQ. Unmatched junction bases numbered 12, after V lost 3 bases and J lost 10 bases. The CDR3 sequence is 15 residues long. CDR3 nucleotides: TGCGCCAGCAGCTCTGGGGGACAGGGGAGTTTTGGAGCTTTCTTT. Translation: CASSSGGQGSFGAFF.

This clone has just a few counts. The V and J genes are TRBV6-4 and TRBJ2-1, with no clear D. In germline, CDR1 is MRHNA, CDR2 SNTAGT. The CDR3 has 11 residues. Trimming took 6 bases from V and 7 from J, leaving 7 bases between them. The CDR3 protein is CASRQYNEQFF. As DNA, the CDR3 is TGTGCCAGCAGGCAGTATAATGAGCAGTTCTTC.

This chain joins TRBV7-8 and TRBJ1-5; D remains ambiguous. This CDR3 is built from 15 residues. Per the germline V gene, CDR1 is SGHVS and CDR2 is FQNEAQ. The V end was cut by 4 bases, the J end by 5 bases, with 15 bases between. The CDR3 protein is CASSSRVWVDQPQHF. Here the CDR3 DNA reads TGTGCCAGCAGCTCGAGGGTGTGGGTCGATCAGCCCCAGCATTTT.

This chain connects TRBV7-3 to TRBJ2-7; weak D call: TRBD2 (5 bases). Germline V gene sequence: CDR1 SGHTA, CDR2 FQGTGA. V was pared by 5 bases and J by 5 bases, with 25 bases between. The CDR3 length is 17 residues. The CDR3: CASSQNPGSITWNEQYF. CDR3 in DNA: TGTGCCAGCAGCCAAAACCCGGGGTCTATCACTTGGAACGAGCAGTACTTC.

The chain combines TRBV5-4 with TRBJ2-1; TRBD1 aligns across 7 bases. The germline V gene encodes CDR1 SGHNT and CDR2 YYREEE (reference sequence). The CDR3 extends over 14 amino acids. The V segment lost 1 base and the J segment 13 bases; nucleotides outside the gene matches: 11. CDR3 region: CASSLRGQVRIQFF. The DNA for the CDR3 is TGTGCCAGCAGCTTGCGAGGACAGGTACGGATCCAGTTCTTC.

The chain combines TRBV4-1 with TRBJ2-7, with TRBD2 matching over 7 bases. CDR3 size: 14 residues. Trimming cost V 1 base and J 4 bases; bases outside gene matches: 4. CDR1 is MGHRA and CDR2 is YSYEKL in the germline V gene. This chain's CDR3 is CASSQAPGGYEQYF. CDR3 in DNA: TGCGCCAGCAGCCAAGCCCCGGGGGGATACGAGCAGTACTTC.

Notes on this clone: The junction and the germline gene differ at one end; a read error may be behind it. This rearrangement joins TRBV7-9 to TRBJ1-2; 8 nucleotides agree with TRBD1. The CDR3 totals 14 residues. The germline gives CDR1 SEHNR, CDR2 FQNEAQ (reference sequence). CDR3 sequence reads: CSSSLQGANYGYTF. Written as DNA, the CDR3 is TGTTCCAGCAGCCTACAGGGGGCTAACTATGGCTACACCTTC.

This clone was picked up a small number of times. The CDR3: CASSIDRGFGGYTF. The CDR3 DNA follows: TGTGCCAGTAGTATAGACAGGGGTTTTGGTGGCTACACCTTC. The chain recombines TRBV19 with TRBJ1-2, with D possibly being TRBD1 (6 bases). V was shortened by 0 bases and J by 7 bases, with 12 bases between the two germline ends. Germline-derived CDR1 and CDR2 are LNHDA and SQIVND (reference sequence). The CDR3 contains 14 residues.

This chain links TRBV4-3 with TRBJ2-1; a weak D match, TRBD2 (6 bases). CDR1 and CDR2 (germline): LGHNA, YSLEER. This CDR3 contains 14 residues. V was pared by 8 bases and J by 4 bases, with 15 bases between. The CDR3 loop reads CASGLARSYNEQFF. CDR3 sequence (DNA): TGCGCCAGCGGGCTAGCGAGATCATACAATGAGCAGTTCTTC.

This chain uses TRBV2 with TRBJ2-2; 15 nucleotides line up with TRBD2. The CDR3 runs 15 residues. Germline CDR1 SNHLY, CDR2 FYNNEI. With V trimmed by 6 bases and J by 7 bases, 3 bases remained unmatched. CDR3 DNA sequence: TGTGCCAGCAGGCGGGGACTAGCGGGGGGCGGGGAGCTGTTTTTT. Translated, it gives CASRRGLAGGGELFF.

The gene calls are TRBV5-1 and TRBJ1-4; D is undetermined. CDR1 is SGHRS and CDR2 is YFSETQ in the germline V gene. The CDR3 runs 15 residues. Trimming left V 4 bases short and J 7 bases short, with 17 bases between. The CDR3 region is CASSMDGTEGEKLFF. The DNA of the CDR3 is TGCGCCAGCAGCATGGACGGAACTGAGGGTGAAAAACTGTTTTTT.

This chain links TRBV7-9 with TRBJ2-7; 8 nucleotides align to TRBD2. The CDR3 sequence is 16 residues long. V lost 2 bases and J lost 1; bases outside the gene matches: 7. CDR1 is SEHNR, CDR2 FQNEAQ, per germline (reference sequence). CDR3 amino acids: CASSLLPGGASYEQYF. The CDR3 nucleotides read TGTGCCAGCAGCTTATTACCCGGGGGGGCATCCTACGAGCAGTACTTC.

The chain is built from TRBV27 and TRBJ2-1; D is uncertain. V was trimmed by 2 bases and J by 2 bases, leaving 10 bases between them. The CDR3 sequence is 15 residues long. The germline CDR1 and CDR2 sequences are MNHEY and SMNVEV (reference sequence). The CDR3 region is CASSLITPTYNEQFF. CDR3 in DNA: TGTGCCAGCAGTTTAATTACTCCCACCTACAATGAGCAGTTCTTC.

The rearrangement uses TRBV4-1 and TRBJ1-6; the match to TRBD1 covers 7 bases. Losses at the gene ends were 1 base for V and 6 bases for J; bases not matched to a gene: 6. The CDR3 covers 16 residues. In germline, CDR1 is MGHRA, CDR2 YSYEKL. CDR3 bases: TGCGCCAGCAGCCAAGGAGGTACAGGGGCTAATTCACCCCTCCACTTT. It specifies CASSQGGTGANSPLHF.

The chain has TRBV4-3 and TRBJ1-1; no reliable D call. Trimming took off 1 base at V and 2 bases at J, with 5 bases between the two ends. Germline CDR1 LGHNA, CDR2 YSLEER. The CDR3 has 13 residues. CDR3 coding DNA: TGCGCCAGCAGCCAAGTGAGCAACACTGAAGCTTTCTTT. This gives the protein CASSQVSNTEAFF.

This clone was seen more than once but under ten times. V and J are TRBV4-2 and TRBJ1-5, with 7 nucleotides matching TRBD1. The CDR3 consists of 16 residues. Germline V lookup: CDR1 LGHNA, CDR2 YNFKEQ. The trim removed 2 bases at V and 1 base at J, leaving 5 bases unmatched. The DNA of the CDR3 is TGTGCCAGCAGCCAACAGACAGGGACAAGCAATCAGCCCCAGCATTTT. Protein sequence: CASSQQTGTSNQPQHF.

The rearrangement links TRBV6-1 to TRBJ2-3, with 10 bases aligning to TRBD1. The CDR3 totals 14 residues. Germline V gene sequence: CDR1 MNHNS, CDR2 SASEGT. V shed 4 bases and J 7 bases; nucleotides not matched to a gene: 5. The CDR3 DNA is TGTGCCAGCAGTGCCCGACAGGGGGCAAATACGCAGTATTTT. Amino acids: CASSARQGANTQYF.

This clone turned up a few times. The J gene is TRBJ1-5, the V gene TRBV19; a possible D gene is TRBD1 (5 bases). There are 14 residues in the CDR3. CDR1 and CDR2 from the germline V gene are LNHDA and SQIVND (reference sequence). Trimming shortened V by 0 bases and J by 2 bases, and 5 bases separated the two germline ends. CDR3 in amino acids: CASSIEGGNQPQHF. The CDR3 region has the DNA TGTGCCAGTAGTATAGAAGGGGGCAATCAGCCCCAGCATTTT.

The chain couples TRBV5-4 to TRBJ1-1; possibly TRBD1 for D (6 bases). V gave up 2 bases and J gave up 5 bases, with 16 bases separating them. The V gene's germline CDR1 is SGHNT and CDR2 YYREEE (reference sequence). The CDR3 has 15 residues. The CDR3 nucleotides read TGTGCCAGCAGCTTTGGAGTAGGGGGTTATACTGAAGCTTTCTTT. It is translated as CASSFGVGGYTEAFF. The full variable domain, with the rest looked up from reference TRBV5-4 and TRBJ1-1, is ETGVTQSPTHLIKTRGQQVTLRCSSQSGHNTVSWYQQALGQGPQFIFQYYREEENGRGNFPPRFSGLQFPNYSSELNVNALELDDSALYLCASSFGVGGYTEAFFGQGTRLTVV.

This rearrangement joins TRBV2 to TRBJ2-3; 9 bases fit TRBD1. J was trimmed by 5 bases and V by 7 bases; bases with no gene match: 4. This CDR3 is built from 13 residues. CDR1 and CDR2 from the germline V gene are SNHLY and FYNNEI. CDR3 residues: CASMGQGGDTQYF. The CDR3 nucleotides are TGTGCCAGCATGGGACAGGGTGGAGATACGCAGTATTTT.

The chain couples TRBV9 to TRBJ1-1, with 9 bases fitting TRBD1. J gave up 1 base and V 3 bases, and 1 base lay outside the gene matches. Germline V gene data show CDR1 as SGDLS and CDR2 as YYNGEE. There are 14 residues in the CDR3. CDR3 DNA: TGTGCCAGCAGCGGGGGACAGGGGAACACTGAAGCTTTCTTT. As protein: CASSGGQGNTEAFF.

This chain links TRBV7-8 with TRBJ2-6; perhaps TRBD2 as D (7 bases). From germline, CDR1 is SGHVS and CDR2 FQNEAQ. V was shortened by 9 bases and J by 2 bases, with 11 bases between the two germline ends. The CDR3 extends over 14 amino acids. The CDR3 DNA follows: TGTGCCAGGGGCGGGGGCACTGGGGCCAACGTCCTGACTTTC. It yields the protein CARGGGTGANVLTF.

The table lists this clone with a few counts. V and J are TRBV7-2 and TRBJ1-5; TRBD1 matches at 10 bases. Looked up from germline, CDR1 is SGHTA and CDR2 is FQGNSA. V was pared by 3 bases and J by 6 bases, with 2 bases of the junction left unmatched. The CDR3 sequence is 14 residues long. The CDR3 is CASSFGTGVQPQHF. As DNA, the CDR3 is TGTGCCAGCAGCTTCGGGACAGGGGTTCAGCCCCAGCATTTT.

This clone was found once. A read error may account for a junction end that differs from germline. V usage is TRBV5-8 and J usage is TRBJ2-7, with 11 bases identical to TRBD2. CDR1 SGHTS and CDR2 YDEGEE come from the germline V gene. This CDR3 is built from 16 residues. The CDR3 bases are TGTGCCAGCAACCGACTAGCGGGGTATTCCTCCTCCGAGCAGTACTTC. The encoded protein is CASNRLAGYSSSEQYF.

The chain is built from TRBV6-5 and TRBJ1-4, with 7 bases matching TRBD1. CDR1 MNHEY and CDR2 SVGAGI come from the germline V gene. The length of the CDR3 is 15 residues. The ends lost 0 bases at V and 8 bases at J; junction bases unmatched: 6. This CDR3 reads CASSYSGTDFEKLFF. The CDR3 nucleotides read TGTGCCAGCAGTTACTCCGGGACAGACTTCGAAAAACTGTTTTTT.